Below are 5 T cell receptor beta chains sequenced from a single sample in a study of radiotherapy plus CTLA-4 blockade in lung cancer. Sequenced by immunoSEQ multiplex PCR; TCRdb stores in-frame clones only, minus some. This table holds around 71,000 clones, roughly 76% found once. The material sequenced was peripheral blood, taken from a patient treated with radiotherapy plus ipilimumab. The receptors shown here come from a human donor with non-small cell lung cancer whose response to radiotherapy plus ipilimumab could not be evaluated. Some clones in this sample may be carry-over from other donors' samples.

The chain has TRBV2 and TRBJ1-6, with D uncertain. Germline loops: CDR1 SNHLY, CDR2 FYNNEI. CDR3 length: 12 residues. Trimming took 6 bases from V and 10 from J, leaving 10 bases between them. The CDR3, as DNA: TGTGCCAGCAGGACCGCCGGGTCACCCCTCCACTTT. It translates to CASRTAGSPLHF.

The J gene is TRBJ1-1, the V gene TRBV15; D may be TRBD1 (5 bases). Germline-derived CDR1 and CDR2 are LNHNV and YYDKDF (reference sequence). The V and J ends lost 2 bases and 4 bases respectively, with 8 bases between them. The CDR3 consists of 13 residues. CDR3 region: CATSRPGVTEAFF. CDR3 DNA: TGTGCCACCAGCAGACCGGGGGTCACTGAAGCTTTCTTT.

This clone was seen only a few times. The chain joins TRBV7-3 to TRBJ1-2; no clear D. Germline CDR1 SGHTA, CDR2 FQGTGA. The CDR3 is 15 residues long. With 3 bases removed from V and 8 bases from J, the gap between germline ends came to 19 bases. The DNA of the CDR3 is TGTGCCAGCAGCTTGACTCCAATGGTCCACGGGGGCTACACCTTC. This translates into CASSLTPMVHGGYTF.

By frequency in the sample, this clone is medium-sized. The V and J genes are TRBV19 and TRBJ2-2; weak D call: TRBD2 (5 bases). Germline assignment: CDR1 LNHDA and CDR2 SQIVND (reference sequence). This CDR3 region has 16 residues. Trimming removed 7 bases at V and 3 bases at J, with 18 bases between. The DNA of the CDR3 is TGTGCCAGTAAAGAGGCGGGTCTCCCATACACCGGGGAGCTGTTTTTT. Protein sequence: CASKEAGLPYTGELFF.

CDR3 sequence reads: CASSLERQGNSPLHF. The CDR3 region has the DNA TGTGCCAGCAGCTTGGAAAGGCAGGGAAATTCACCCCTCCACTTT. This chain connects TRBV5-4 to TRBJ1-6; D may be TRBD1 (5 bases). V was pared by 0 bases and J by 7 bases, with 11 bases between. The CDR3 has 15 amino acids. Germline V lookup: CDR1 SGHNT, CDR2 YYREEE (reference sequence).